This T cell receptor beta chain derives from a study of blood T cell repertoires in COVID-19. Across the whole study: Collection of acute and convalescent COVID-19 samples took place in the United States, Italy and Spain. The analysed material was cDNA or gDNA that came from T cells, B-cell-depleted T cells, or PBMCs.

This clone was counted only a few times. Authors' data handling: Reference gene primer amplification gave estimated nucleated cell counts. The protocol was immunoSEQ multiplex PCR, while the TCRdb copy is restricted to in-frame clones and leaves out a portion. V and J calls and clone size are those listed in that table; D and trimming were worked out from the DNA. The table has over 200,000 clones, 70% to 75% seen once; the top ten hold about 3%. J lost 1 base, V lost 3 bases, and 7 bases had no gene match. This CDR3 has 17 residues. The germline V gene encodes CDR1 MNHNS and CDR2 SASEGT. This chain links TRBV6-1 with TRBJ2-1, with 9 bases fitting TRBD2. Sequencing input: peripheral blood. The TCR sequence derives from a woman older than 75 with acute or convalescent COVID-19. CDR3 DNA sequence: TGTGCCAGCAGTGAGGGTATGGGACTAGCTTCCTACAATGAGCAGTTCTTC. Translated, it gives CASSEGMGLASYNEQFF.